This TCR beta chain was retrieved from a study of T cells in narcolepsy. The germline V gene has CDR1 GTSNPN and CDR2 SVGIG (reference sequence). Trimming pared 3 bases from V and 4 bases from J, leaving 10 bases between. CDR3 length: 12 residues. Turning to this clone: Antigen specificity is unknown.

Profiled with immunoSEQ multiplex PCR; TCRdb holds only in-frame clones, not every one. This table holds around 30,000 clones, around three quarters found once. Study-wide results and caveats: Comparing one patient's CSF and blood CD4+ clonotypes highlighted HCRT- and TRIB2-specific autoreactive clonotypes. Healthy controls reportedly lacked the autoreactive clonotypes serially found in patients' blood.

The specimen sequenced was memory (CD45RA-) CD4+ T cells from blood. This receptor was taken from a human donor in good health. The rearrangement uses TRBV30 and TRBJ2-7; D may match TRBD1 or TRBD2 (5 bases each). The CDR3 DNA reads TGTGCCTGGAGCCGGGACGATTACGAGCAGTACTTC. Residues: CAWSRDDYEQYF.